A single sample gave rise to the 22 T cell receptor beta chains below, sequenced in a study of neurological immune-mediated disorders. TCRdb used MiXCR to reprocess the 5' RACE reads, holding one entry per CDR3 protein. The table lists roughly 60,000 distinct CDR3 sequences, more than 4% of them singletons. The sample consisted of PBMCs. These receptors were taken from a woman in her forties or fifties with multiple sclerosis.

This clonotype has just a few counts. A much larger clone sits a single nucleotide away, making a read error possible. The CDR3 protein is CAISRDRQKIQYF. For the CDR3, the DNA is TGTGCCATCAGTAGGGACAGACAAAAAATTCAGTACTTC. This chain joins TRBV10-3 and TRBJ2-4; 7 positions match TRBD1. This CDR3 comprises 13 residues. Germline CDR1 reads ENHRY; CDR2 reads SYGVKD.

In regard to this clonotype: A single base separates this from a much larger clone, so it may be a read error. The CDR3 end shows no conserved phenylalanine or tryptophan, and so a read error is likely. The CDR3 here is CASGSQPGFRGDTQYC. CDR3 sequence (DNA): TGTGCCAGCGGGTCCCAACCAGGCTTCAGAGGAGATACGCAGTATTGT. This sequence joins TRBV7-2 and TRBJ2-3, with no clear D. CDR3 length: 16 residues. The V and J ends lost 8 bases and 5 bases respectively, with 23 bases between them. The V gene's germline CDR1 is SGHTA and CDR2 FQGNSA.

This clonotype was detected ten times or more. The CDR3: CASSRGTGNYGYTF. In DNA, the CDR3 is TGTGCCAGCAGCCGGGGGACAGGAAACTATGGCTACACCTTC. The chain combines TRBV3-1 with TRBJ1-2; 8 bases are shared with TRBD1. CDR1 is LGHDT, CDR2 YNNKEL, per germline (reference sequence). The CDR3 totals 14 residues. V dropped 4 bases and J dropped 2; count of bases not matched to a gene: 3.

This clonotype was seen many times. V is TRBV5-1 and J is TRBJ1-4; 7 bases map to TRBD1. J lost 5 bases, V lost 1 base, and 5 bases had no gene match. The CDR3 totals 15 residues. Germline CDR1 SGHRS, CDR2 YFSETQ. CDR3 in amino acids: CASSLYGTENEKLFF. CDR3 coding DNA: TGCGCCAGCAGCTTGTATGGGACAGAAAATGAAAAACTGTTTTTT.

The sample holds many counts of this clonotype. The V call is TRBV29-1, the J call TRBJ2-7; TRBD2 aligns across 7 bases. CDR3 size: 12 residues. Per the germline V gene, CDR1 is SQVTM and CDR2 is ANQGSEA. V was pared by 4 bases and J by 2 bases, with 2 bases of the junction left unmatched. CDR3 bases: TGCAGCGTTGGGGGGGGAGCCTACGAGCAGTACTTC. Its translation: CSVGGGAYEQYF.

Many counts were recorded for this clonotype. V and J are TRBV5-1 and TRBJ2-2; D is unresolved. CDR1 and CDR2 from the germline V gene are SGHRS and YFSETQ. Trimming removed 9 bases at V and 5 bases at J, with 17 bases between. The CDR3 totals 14 residues. CDR3 sequence: CANTPQVWTGELFF. The CDR3 nucleotides read TGCGCCAACACGCCCCAAGTCTGGACCGGGGAGCTGTTTTTT.

J is TRBJ2-3 and V is TRBV5-1, with D possibly matching TRBD1 (5 bases). The germline V gene encodes CDR1 SGHRS and CDR2 YFSETQ. The CDR3 consists of 12 residues. V dropped 3 bases and J dropped 5 bases, with 7 bases sitting between them. For the CDR3, the DNA is TGCGCCAGCAGCTCCCAGGGAGATACGCAGTATTTT. Its translation is CASSSQGDTQYF.

This clonotype appeared many times. J is TRBJ2-7 and V is TRBV20-1; TRBD1 matches at 9 bases. Trimming took 1 base from V and 6 from J; bases not matched to a gene: 7. CDR3 length: 14 amino acids. The germline CDR1 and CDR2 sequences are DFQATT and SNEGSKA (reference sequence). For the CDR3, the DNA is TGCAGTGCTAGAGTGGGACAGGGACCTACCGAGCAGTACTTC. Its translation is CSARVGQGPTEQYF.

This clonotype was recorded many times. The rearrangement links TRBV5-6 to TRBJ2-1; 7 bases agree with TRBD2. CDR1 is SGHDT and CDR2 is YYEEEE in the germline V gene. Trimming cost V 5 bases and J 4 bases; bases outside gene matches: 9. The CDR3 is 15 residues long. The chain's CDR3 is CASSLYGGTYNEQFF. The CDR3 nucleotides read TGTGCCAGCAGTCTCTACGGGGGGACTTACAATGAGCAGTTCTTC.

This clonotype was counted between two and nine times. The chain uses TRBV2 and TRBJ1-1; D is unresolved. This CDR3 comprises 13 residues. The ends were cut back, 4 bases at V and 2 bases at J, with 8 bases in the middle. Germline loops: CDR1 SNHLY, CDR2 FYNNEI. CDR3: CASSATANTEAFF. In DNA, the CDR3 is TGTGCCAGCAGTGCAACAGCCAACACTGAAGCTTTCTTT.

In its sample, this clonotype was seen many times. The chain couples TRBV7-2 to TRBJ2-4; no clear D gene. The CDR3 is 13 residues long. Germline V CDR1 and CDR2: SGHTA, FQGNSA. Trimming stripped 2 bases from V and 7 bases from J, with 9 bases between. CDR3 nucleotide sequence: TGTGCCAGCAGCTTATGGTTACAGAACATTCAGTACTTC. Its translation: CASSLWLQNIQYF. Supplemented by reference TRBV7-2 and TRBJ2-4, the full variable domain reads GAGVSQSPSNKVTEKGKDVELRCDPISGHTALYWYRQSLGQGLEFLIYFQGNSAPDKSGLPSDRFSAERTGGSVSTLTIQRTQQEDSAVYLCASSLWLQNIQYFGAGTRLSVL.

Many counts were recorded for this clonotype. V usage is TRBV20-1 and J usage is TRBJ2-5; TRBD1 is a possible D gene (5 bases). This CDR3 has 13 residues. Germline V gives CDR1 DFQATT, CDR2 SNEGSKA (reference sequence). Trimming stripped 2 bases from V and 4 bases from J, with 11 bases between. For the CDR3, the DNA is TGCAGTGCTAGAAACCAGGGAATAGAGACCCAGTACTTC. Translation: CSARNQGIETQYF.

This clonotype has a count of ten or more. This chain joins TRBV7-9 and TRBJ2-5; no definite D call. V lost 0 bases and J 5 bases, leaving 7 bases between the germline ends. Germline CDR1 SEHNR, CDR2 FQNEAQ (reference sequence). The CDR3 length is 13 residues. CDR3 protein: CASSLASGETQYF. Written as DNA, the CDR3 is TGTGCCAGCAGCTTAGCATCTGGGGAGACCCAGTACTTC.

In its sample, this clonotype was seen a few times. The DNA for the CDR3 is TGTGCCAGCAGCTTAGTAGGACGGGTGGGGATCCAAGAGACCCAGTACTTC. It encodes CASSLVGRVGIQETQYF. This chain uses TRBV7-9 with TRBJ2-5; the D is unclear. The V and J ends lost 1 base and 1 base respectively, with 16 bases between them. Looked up from germline, CDR1 is SEHNR and CDR2 is FQNEAQ (reference sequence). This CDR3 comprises 17 residues.

The V call is TRBV18, the J call TRBJ1-6, with 8 bases matching TRBD1. Germline CDR1 and CDR2: KGHSH and LQKENI. This CDR3 is built from 14 residues. Trimming cost V 5 bases and J 6 bases; bases outside gene matches: 3. CDR3: CASSTTGANSPLHF. The DNA of the CDR3 is TGTGCCAGCTCAACGACAGGGGCTAATTCACCCCTCCACTTT.

This clonotype was detected many times. The V gene is TRBV15, the J gene TRBJ2-5; either TRBD1 or TRBD2 may supply D (5 bases each). Trimming removed 0 bases at V and 5 bases at J, with 13 bases between. Per the germline V gene, CDR1 is LNHNV and CDR2 is YYDKDF (reference sequence). This CDR3 spans 15 amino acids. CDR3 DNA: TGTGCCACCAGCAGAGAGGGCGAGGGGTTTGAGACCCAGTACTTC. This sequence encodes CATSREGEGFETQYF.

This clonotype was found many times. The chain uses TRBV5-1 and TRBJ1-5; weak D call: TRBD1 (5 bases). The V end was cut by 2 bases, the J end by 5 bases, with 11 bases between. Germline V gives CDR1 SGHRS, CDR2 YFSETQ. The CDR3 consists of 14 residues. CDR3 coding DNA: TGCGCCAGCAGCTTTGACGGGGGAGATCAGCCCCAGCATTTT. Translation: CASSFDGGDQPQHF. Based on the CDR3 plus reference TRBV5-1 and TRBJ1-5, the full variable domain is KAGVTQTPRYLIKTRGQQVTLSCSPISGHRSVSWYQQTPGQGLQFLFEYFSETQRNKGNFPGRFSGRQFSNSRSEMNVSTLELGDSALYLCASSFDGGDQPQHFGDGTRLSIL.

A word on this clonotype: At one end the junction does not follow the germline gene, possibly because of a read error. The J gene is TRBJ1-5, the V gene TRBV4-1; TRBD1 matches at 7 bases. The germline V gene has CDR1 MGHRA and CDR2 YSYEKL. The CDR3 consists of 15 residues. The CDR3 is CASSPQGGSNQPQNF. DNA for the CDR3: TGCGCCAGCAGCCCTCAGGGGGGTAGCAATCAGCCCCAGAATTTT.

This clonotype was picked up many times. The V and J genes are TRBV6-2 or TRBV6-3 and TRBJ2-7; D uncertain. The CDR3 extends over 15 amino acids. Trimming removed 0 bases from V and 3 bases from J, with 12 bases in between. Germline V gene sequence: CDR1 MNHEY, CDR2 SVGEGT. The CDR3 region has the DNA TGTGCCAGCAGTTACTCGGAGAACTCCTACTACGAGCAGTACGTC. Its translation: CASSYSENSYYEQYV.

There are many counts of this clonotype. The chain recombines TRBV12-3 or TRBV12-4 with TRBJ2-7, with D possibly being TRBD2 (5 bases). V was trimmed by 7 bases and J by 5 bases, leaving 12 bases between them. The CDR3 totals 12 residues. The CDR3 sequence: CASTTDWHEQYF. The CDR3 coding sequence is TGTGCCAGCACCACGGACTGGCACGAGCAGTACTTC.

This clonotype was found many times. J is TRBJ1-1 and V is TRBV2, with D unresolved. Germline values: CDR1 SNHLY, CDR2 FYNNEI. V lost 7 bases and J 3 bases, leaving 9 bases between the germline ends. The CDR3 runs to 12 residues. CDR3 amino acids: CASMLIYTEAFF. The CDR3 DNA sequence: TGTGCCAGCATGTTGATTTACACTGAAGCTTTCTTT.

This clonotype was seen repeatedly, ten times or more. The chain recombines TRBV5-1 with TRBJ2-2; weak D call: TRBD2 (6 bases). This CDR3 is 13 amino acids long. With 7 bases removed from V and 1 base from J, the gap between germline ends came to 8 bases. Germline V gene lookup returns CDR1 SGHRS and CDR2 YFSETQ. The CDR3 nucleotides are TGCGCCAGCGCGGGGCAGAACACCGGGGAGCTGTTTTTT. Its protein product is CASAGQNTGELFF.